The 22 T cell receptor beta chains listed next were all sequenced from one sample in a study of blood T cell repertoires in COVID-19. Produced via immunoSEQ multiplex PCR; TCRdb's table is partial and in-frame only. The sample comprises about 64,000 clones, about 90% of which are singletons, and about 43% rests with the top ten. The sample was peripheral blood. The receptors were sampled from a woman in her sixties with COVID-19, enrolled during active disease.

As for this clone: One end of the junction does not line up with germline, which may come from a read error. This rearrangement joins TRBV5-4 to TRBJ1-2; 8 bases match TRBD1. Germline-derived CDR1 and CDR2 are SGHNT and YYREEE (reference sequence). The CDR3 is 12 amino acids. The CDR3 DNA is TGTGCCAGCAGCTACGGACAGGGCGTGATTATTTTC. Translation gives CASSYGQGVIIF.

The chain joins TRBV10-3 to TRBJ2-1, with a possible D match to TRBD2 (6 bases). This CDR3 comprises 14 residues. V was trimmed by 10 bases and J by 5 bases, leaving 18 bases between them. Germline-derived CDR1 and CDR2 are ENHRY and SYGVKD. The CDR3 loop reads CATTDGGPNNEQFF. The CDR3 DNA is TGTGCCACCACTGACGGGGGTCCCAACAATGAGCAGTTCTTC.

This rearrangement joins TRBV4-2 to TRBJ2-3; 8 bases fit TRBD1. Germline V gene data show CDR1 as LGHNA and CDR2 as YNFKEQ. The CDR3 totals 16 residues. The trim removed 1 base at V and 1 base at J, leaving 4 bases unmatched. CDR3 in DNA: TGTGCCAGCAGCCAAGCCCCGGGACAGGGCACAGATACGCAGTATTTT. Protein product: CASSQAPGQGTDTQYF.

This clone showed up just once. V is TRBV10-2 and J is TRBJ1-1; no firm D call. Trimming left V 3 bases short and J 0 bases short, with 5 bases between. This CDR3 comprises 13 residues. Germline-derived CDR1 and CDR2 are WSHSY and SAAADI. CDR3 sequence reads: CASSDYVNTEAFF. The CDR3 DNA reads TGCGCCAGCAGTGACTACGTGAACACTGAAGCTTTCTTT.

The count of this clone is one. CDR3 region: CASTLDRGTEAFF. Here the CDR3 DNA reads TGCGCCAGCACCCTGGACAGGGGCACTGAAGCTTTCTTT. This rearrangement joins TRBV10-2 to TRBJ1-1; 9 positions match TRBD1. CDR3 length: 13 residues. The germline CDR1 and CDR2 sequences are WSHSY and SAAADI. Unmatched junction bases numbered 4, after V lost 7 bases and J lost 4 bases.

The gene calls are TRBV7-2 and TRBJ2-7; perhaps TRBD2 as D (7 bases). This CDR3 is 15 amino acids long. The V end lost 3 bases, the J end lost 6 bases, and 18 bases lay between the germline ends. Germline V gene data show CDR1 as SGHTA and CDR2 as FQGNSA. The CDR3 DNA is TGTGCCAGCAGCTTCCCTCTCGCGGGGGCAGGCGAGCAGTACTTC. Its protein product is CASSFPLAGAGEQYF.

V gene TRBV27 combines with J gene TRBJ1-2; 11 bases align to TRBD1. Trimming took 2 bases from V and 7 from J; bases not matched to a gene: 3. CDR1 is MNHEY, CDR2 SMNVEV, per germline (reference sequence). This CDR3 region has 14 residues. DNA of the CDR3: TGTGCCAGCAGTTTAGGACAGGGGGCGGGTGGCTACACCTTC. It is translated as CASSLGQGAGGYTF.

The V and J genes are TRBV4-3 and TRBJ1-6, with a weak D call TRBD1 (5 bases). Germline CDR1 reads LGHNA; CDR2 reads YSLEER. Trimming stripped 0 bases from V and 7 bases from J, with 13 bases between. This CDR3 region has 16 residues. CDR3 amino acids: CASSQDRRGWNSPLHF. The CDR3 DNA is TGCGCCAGCAGCCAAGATCGGAGGGGCTGGAATTCACCCCTCCACTTT.

The rearrangement joins TRBV3-1 (or the pseudogene TRBV3-2) to TRBJ1-2, with 7 bases matching TRBD1. In germline, CDR1 is LGHDT, CDR2 YNNKEL (reference sequence). This CDR3 contains 15 residues. V was clipped by 5 bases and J by 1 base; unmatched bases: 7. CDR3 nucleotides: TGTGCCAGCAGCATCAGACAGGGCGTTAACTATGGCTACACCTTC. As protein: CASSIRQGVNYGYTF.

The genes are TRBV19 and TRBJ1-2; 8 bases are a match to TRBD1. Germline values: CDR1 LNHDA, CDR2 SQIVND (reference sequence). This CDR3 region has 16 residues. V dropped 4 bases and J dropped 5; count of bases not matched to a gene: 12. The CDR3 reads CASSTWTGISPYGYTF. The CDR3 bases are TGTGCCAGTAGTACCTGGACAGGGATTAGTCCTTATGGCTACACCTTC.

The chain employs TRBV6-5 and TRBJ2-3, with TRBD2 matching over 8 bases. This CDR3 is 16 amino acids long. With 0 bases clipped from V and 0 bases from J, the junction kept 2 bases outside the gene matches. Germline lookup yields CDR1 MNHEY and CDR2 SVGAGI. The CDR3 coding sequence is TGTGCCAGCAGTTACTCTAGCGGGGCTAGCACAGATACGCAGTATTTT. Translation gives CASSYSSGASTDTQYF.

This chain links TRBV27 with TRBJ2-1; 10 bases line up with TRBD2. The CDR3 sequence is 16 residues long. CDR1 and CDR2 (germline): MNHEY, SMNVEV (reference sequence). Germline trimming cut 0 bases from V and 4 bases from J; bases unmatched to any gene: 3. The CDR3 region has the DNA TGTGCCAGCAGTTTATCCCTAGCGGGGGCTTACAATGAGCAGTTCTTC. It specifies CASSLSLAGAYNEQFF.

The chain carries TRBV11-2 and TRBJ2-7; TRBD2 agrees at 8 bases. V lost 1 base and J lost 2; bases outside the gene matches: 10. Germline V gene data show CDR1 as SGHAT and CDR2 as FQNNGV. CDR3 length: 17 residues. CDR3 in DNA: TGTGCCAGCAGCTTAGGCGTTTCTAGCGGGCGAGCCTACGAGCAGTACTTC. It encodes CASSLGVSSGRAYEQYF.

V usage is TRBV28 and J usage is TRBJ2-7; 7 nucleotides align to TRBD2. J was trimmed by 5 bases and V by 5 bases; bases with no gene match: 9. In germline, CDR1 is MDHEN, CDR2 SYDVKM. The CDR3 has 14 amino acids. Here the CDR3 reads CASSIPGLYHEQYF. The CDR3, as DNA: TGTGCCAGCAGTATCCCGGGACTATACCACGAGCAGTACTTC.

The chain employs TRBV4-1 and TRBJ2-7; tentative D call: TRBD2 (6 bases). Germline V lookup: CDR1 MGHRA, CDR2 YSYEKL. The CDR3 has 15 amino acids. The germline V and J ends were trimmed by 2 bases and 3 bases, with 14 bases remaining between them. Here the CDR3 DNA reads TGCGCCAGCAGCCAAACGTCAGGGACTGGCTACGAGCAGTACTTC. The encoded protein is CASSQTSGTGYEQYF.

The chain couples TRBV9 to TRBJ2-7; D is undetermined. The germline V gene has CDR1 SGDLS and CDR2 YYNGEE. The CDR3 contains 13 residues. Trimming took 3 bases from V and 1 from J, leaving 8 bases between them. This CDR3 reads CASSAQTSYEQYF. CDR3 DNA: TGTGCCAGCAGCGCCCAGACATCCTACGAGCAGTACTTC.

The V gene is TRBV2, the J gene TRBJ2-1; 9 bases align to TRBD1. Per the germline V gene, CDR1 is SNHLY and CDR2 is FYNNEI. V shed 6 bases and J 3 bases; nucleotides not matched to a gene: 6. The CDR3 consists of 15 residues. The CDR3 DNA follows: TGTGCCAGCAGGGACGACAGGGGGGTCTACAATGAGCAGTTCTTC. It yields the protein CASRDDRGVYNEQFF.

The V gene is TRBV5-1, the J gene TRBJ2-7, with D hard to call. V was cut by 0 bases and J by 5 bases, with 12 bases left in between. The CDR3 is made up of 14 amino acids. Germline loops: CDR1 SGHRS, CDR2 YFSETQ. The DNA for the CDR3 is TGCGCCAGCAGCTTGGCCGTTGAGGCAGACGAGCAGTACTTC. Residues: CASSLAVEADEQYF.

This clone showed up just once. The chain combines TRBV11-1 with TRBJ2-7; 7 nucleotides align to TRBD1. The length of the CDR3 is 12 residues. The germline V gene has CDR1 SGHAT and CDR2 FQDESV (reference sequence). With 5 bases clipped from V and 4 bases from J, the junction kept 2 bases outside the gene matches. The CDR3 coding sequence is TGTGCCAGCAGCCGACAGGGTTACGAGCAGTACTTC. This codes for CASSRQGYEQYF.

The gene calls are TRBV7-9 and TRBJ2-7; perhaps TRBD2 as D (5 bases). Germline CDR1 SEHNR, CDR2 FQNEAQ (reference sequence). This CDR3 is 15 amino acids long. Trimming removed 1 base from V and 6 bases from J, with 16 bases in between. This CDR3 is CASSLVGGRALEQYF. The CDR3, as DNA: TGTGCCAGCAGCTTAGTCGGTGGGCGGGCCCTCGAGCAGTACTTC.

The rearrangement links TRBV24-1 to TRBJ2-1; 8 positions match TRBD2. The length of the CDR3 is 17 residues. The V gene end was trimmed by 3 bases and the J gene end by 2 bases; junction bases not matched to a gene: 8. Germline lookup yields CDR1 KGHDR and CDR2 SFDVKD. CDR3 DNA: TGTGCCACCAGTGATCATAATAGCGGGGCCACCTACAATGAGCAGTTCTTC. Its translation: CATSDHNSGATYNEQFF.

This chain connects TRBV5-1 to TRBJ2-1; 8 positions agree with TRBD1. V trimming: 1 base; J trimming: 5 bases; junction bases outside the gene matches: 5. This CDR3 region has 15 residues. The V gene's germline CDR1 is SGHRS and CDR2 YFSETQ. The CDR3 region has the DNA TGCGCCAGCAGCTTGTCGGGACAGGTCAACAATGAGCAGTTCTTC. Amino acid sequence: CASSLSGQVNNEQFF.